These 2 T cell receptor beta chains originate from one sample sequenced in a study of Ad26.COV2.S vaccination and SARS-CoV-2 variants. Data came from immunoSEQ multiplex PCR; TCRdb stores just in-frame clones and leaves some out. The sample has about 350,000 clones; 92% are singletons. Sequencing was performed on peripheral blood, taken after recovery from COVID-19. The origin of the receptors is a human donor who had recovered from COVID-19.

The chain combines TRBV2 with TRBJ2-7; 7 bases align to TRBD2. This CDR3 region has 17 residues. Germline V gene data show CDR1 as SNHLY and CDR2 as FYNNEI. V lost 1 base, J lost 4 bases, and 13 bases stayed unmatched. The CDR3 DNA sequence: TGTGCCAGCAGTGAAGAGAGAGAGCGGGGCAGCCAGTACGAGCAGTACTTC. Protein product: CASSEERERGSQYEQYF.

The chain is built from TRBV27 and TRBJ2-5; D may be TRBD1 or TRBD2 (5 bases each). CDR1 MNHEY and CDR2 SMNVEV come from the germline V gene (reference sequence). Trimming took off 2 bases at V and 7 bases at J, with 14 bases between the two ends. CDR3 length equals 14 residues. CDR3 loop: CASSLIRGAGTQYF. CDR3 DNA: TGTGCCAGCAGTTTAATTAGGGGCGCGGGGACCCAGTACTTC.